The 2 T cell receptor beta chains presented below share a single source sample, sequenced in a study of OX40 agonist ivuxolimab in advanced cancers. The method was immunoSEQ multiplex PCR; TCRdb's version includes in-frame clones alone and lacks a portion of them. This sample has about 61,000 clones, with 80% to 85% found just once. Material: CD4+ or CD8+ T cells sorted from blood, obtained in a trial of the OX40 agonist ivuxolimab. Receptors were obtained from an adult with an advanced solid tumor such as melanoma, head and neck, liver or kidney cancer.

The CDR3 spells CASREGRLATNEKLFF. CDR3 nucleotide sequence: TGTGCCAGTAGAGAAGGCAGACTGGCAACTAATGAAAAACTGTTTTTT. This chain links TRBV19 with TRBJ1-4; D is ambiguous. V lost 6 bases to trimming and J lost 0 bases, with 14 bases between them. The CDR3 spans 16 residues. Germline V lookup: CDR1 LNHDA, CDR2 SQIVND (reference sequence).

This clone was observed a few times. V gene TRBV11-2 combines with J gene TRBJ2-7; D remains ambiguous. The CDR3 is 13 amino acids. CDR1 and CDR2 (germline): SGHAT, FQNNGV. Trimming cost V 5 bases and J 5 bases, with 13 bases left between them. The CDR3: CASSMGSADEQYF. The DNA of the CDR3 is TGTGCCAGCAGCATGGGATCAGCCGACGAGCAGTACTTC.